Listed below are T cell receptor beta chains from one sample, sequenced in a study of STAT5B mutations in CD4+ large granular lymphocyte leukemia. The protocol was immunoSEQ multiplex PCR, while the TCRdb copy is restricted to in-frame clones and leaves out a portion. There are about 40,000 clones in the sample; more than 80% occur only once, and about 3.6% lies in the top ten. Sequenced sample: CD4+ T cells from blood buffy coats. These TCRs come from a human donor in good health. Each CDR3 is given with its conserved first and last residue. The D gene is left open where the match is weak. Where a row states a size, it is once, few, many or the class of an expanded clone; other rows omit it.

D gene: TRBD1; J gene: TRBJ1-3; clone size: .; V gene: TRBV5-7; CDR3 DNA: TGTGCCAGCAGTTTAAGACAGGGGCCCGGAAACACCATATATTTT; CDR3 protein: CASSLRQGPGNTIYF
D gene: .; J gene: TRBJ2-2; clone size: .; V gene: TRBV7-2; CDR3 DNA: TGTGCCAGCAGCTTTGGGGGGGCCCAGACTAGCGGGGAGCTGTTTTTT; CDR3 protein: CASSFGGAQTSGELFF
D gene: TRBD1; J gene: TRBJ1-2; clone size: .; V gene: TRBV27; CDR3 DNA: TGTGCCAGCAGTCAAGACAGGGGTGGGTATGGCTACACCTTC; CDR3 protein: CASSQDRGGYGYTF
D gene: TRBD1; J gene: TRBJ2-2; clone size: few; V gene: TRBV19; CDR3 DNA: TGTGCCAGTACTATGGGACAGGGGTTCACCGGGGAGCTGTTTTTT; CDR3 protein: CASTMGQGFTGELFF
D gene: .; J gene: TRBJ2-1; clone size: .; V gene: TRBV7-8; CDR3 DNA: TGTGCCAGCAGCTCCCGTAGGCTAGCTGCCAATGAGCAGTTCTTC; CDR3 protein: CASSSRRLAANEQFF
D gene: TRBD1; J gene: TRBJ2-7; clone size: .; V gene: TRBV6-6; CDR3 DNA: TGTGCCAGCAGTTACGGGACAGGGGCATACGAGCAGTACTTC; CDR3 protein: CASSYGTGAYEQYF
D gene: .; J gene: TRBJ1-2; clone size: .; V gene: TRBV19; CDR3 DNA: TGTGCCAGTAGCGTTTTCGCCGGGACATACGGCTACACCTTC; CDR3 protein: CASSVFAGTYGYTF
D gene: .; J gene: TRBJ2-1; clone size: .; V gene: TRBV5-8; CDR3 DNA: TGTGCCAGCAGCCCCGGCCTCGGTGGTGAGCAGTTCTTC; CDR3 protein: CASSPGLGGEQFF
D gene: TRBD1; J gene: TRBJ2-1; clone size: .; V gene: TRBV4-3; CDR3 DNA: TGCGCCAGCAGCCAGGCCGGTGGGGACAGGGGGCCTTGGACTAGCCCGGAGCAGTTCTTC; CDR3 protein: CASSQAGGDRGPWTSPEQFF
D gene: .; J gene: TRBJ2-2; clone size: .; V gene: TRBV7-9; CDR3 DNA: TGTGCCAGCAGCGGGACTCCGGGAACCGGGGAGCTGTTTTTT; CDR3 protein: CASSGTPGTGELFF
D gene: TRBD2; J gene: TRBJ2-2; clone size: .; V gene: TRBV9; CDR3 DNA: TGTGCCAGCAGCGCTTCGGGGGGGCCTAGGACCGGGGAGCTGTTTTTT; CDR3 protein: CASSASGGPRTGELFF
D gene: TRBD1; J gene: TRBJ2-2; clone size: .; V gene: TRBV30; CDR3 DNA: TGTGCCTGGAACCCAAGGGGGACAGGGATGTTTTTT; CDR3 protein: CAWNPRGTGMFF
D gene: TRBD2; J gene: TRBJ2-3; clone size: few; V gene: TRBV7-2; CDR3 DNA: TGTGCCAGCAGCCCACTAGCGGGAGCAATGGGGGATACGCAGTATTTT; CDR3 protein: CASSPLAGAMGDTQYF
D gene: TRBD2; J gene: TRBJ2-2; clone size: .; V gene: TRBV28; CDR3 DNA: TGTGCCAGCAGTTTCAGCGGGGGGGCCAGGGTTGTAACCGGGGAGCTGTTTTTT; CDR3 protein: CASSFSGGARVVTGELFF
D gene: TRBD2; J gene: TRBJ2-5; clone size: .; V gene: TRBV10-3; CDR3 DNA: TGTGCCATCAGTTATAGCGGGGGGTTGGAGACCCAGTACTTC; CDR3 protein: CAISYSGGLETQYF
D gene: .; J gene: TRBJ1-2; clone size: once; V gene: TRBV6-1; CDR3 DNA: TGTGCCAGCAGTGCACAGGGCGAAAACTATGGCTACACCTTC; CDR3 protein: CASSAQGENYGYTF
D gene: .; J gene: TRBJ1-1; clone size: .; V gene: TRBV27; CDR3 DNA: TGTGCCAGCAGGAAGCAGGGAATGGTGAACACTGAAGCTTTCTTT; CDR3 protein: CASRKQGMVNTEAFF
D gene: .; J gene: TRBJ2-3; clone size: .; V gene: TRBV19; CDR3 DNA: TGTGCCAGTAGTATTCTTGATACGCAGTATTTT; CDR3 protein: CASSILDTQYF
D gene: TRBD1; J gene: TRBJ1-1; clone size: .; V gene: TRBV19; CDR3 DNA: TGTGCCAGTATGGACAGGGCCGGGAATCTTAACACTGAAGCTTTCTTT; CDR3 protein: CASMDRAGNLNTEAFF
D gene: TRBD2; J gene: TRBJ2-1; clone size: .; V gene: TRBV5-5; CDR3 DNA: TGTGCCAGCAGCTTGGGCGGGGGATTTAATGAGCAGTTCTTC; CDR3 protein: CASSLGGGFNEQFF
D gene: TRBD2; J gene: TRBJ2-6; clone size: .; V gene: TRBV27; CDR3 DNA: TGTGCCAGCAAGGTGGCGGGAGGAGGTGGGGCCAACGTCCTGACTTTC; CDR3 protein: CASKVAGGGGANVLTF
D gene: .; J gene: TRBJ2-7; clone size: .; V gene: TRBV11-2; CDR3 DNA: TGTGCCAGCAGCGACTTCGGGACCATCTCCTACGAGCAGTACTTC; CDR3 protein: CASSDFGTISYEQYF
D gene: .; J gene: TRBJ2-3; clone size: .; V gene: TRBV28; CDR3 DNA: TGTGCCAGCAGTTCCACCTTTGGGGGGAGATACACAGATACGCAGTATTTT; CDR3 protein: CASSSTFGGRYTDTQYF